The clone carrying this T cell receptor (beta chain) was detected only once. The data belong to a study of blood T cell repertoires in COVID-19. Turning to the study itself: PBMCs, B-cell-depleted T cells, or T cells were the source of the cDNA or gDNA that made up the material.

Germline values: CDR1 SGHDT, CDR2 YYEEEE. The CDR3 contains 14 residues. The ends were cut back, 4 bases at V and 5 bases at J, with 13 bases in the middle. All exposed participants met a person with COVID-19 within 2 weeks before entering the study. Sequencing used immunoSEQ multiplex PCR; TCRdb keeps in-frame clones, though not all of them. This table has under 400,000 clones, approximately 91% appearing once. This sequence originates from a woman aged 25 to 45 who had been exposed to COVID-19. V usage is TRBV5-6 and J usage is TRBJ2-1; a possible D gene is TRBD1 (7 bases). The sample comprised PBMCs or T cells enriched from blood (not recorded which). CDR3 loop: CASSRGTANNEQFF. In DNA form, the CDR3 reads TGTGCCAGCAGCCGGGGGACAGCGAACAATGAGCAGTTCTTC.